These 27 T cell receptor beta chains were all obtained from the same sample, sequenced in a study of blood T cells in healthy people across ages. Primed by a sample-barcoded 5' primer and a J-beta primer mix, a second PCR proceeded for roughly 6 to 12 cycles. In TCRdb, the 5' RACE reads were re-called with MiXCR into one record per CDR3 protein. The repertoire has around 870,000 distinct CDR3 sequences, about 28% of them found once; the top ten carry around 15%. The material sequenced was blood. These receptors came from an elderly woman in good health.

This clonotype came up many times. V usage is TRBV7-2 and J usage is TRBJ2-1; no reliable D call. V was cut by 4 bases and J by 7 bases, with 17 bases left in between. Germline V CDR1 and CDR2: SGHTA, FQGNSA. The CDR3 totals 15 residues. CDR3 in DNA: TGTGCCAGCAGCTCCCAACCGGGTTTCGGGAATGAGCAGTTCTTC. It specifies CASSSQPGFGNEQFF. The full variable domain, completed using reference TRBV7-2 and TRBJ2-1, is GAGVSQSPSNKVTEKGKDVELRCDPISGHTALYWYRQSLGQGLEFLIYFQGNSAPDKSGLPSDRFSAERTGGSVSTLTIQRTQQEDSAVYLCASSSQPGFGNEQFFGPGTRLTVL.

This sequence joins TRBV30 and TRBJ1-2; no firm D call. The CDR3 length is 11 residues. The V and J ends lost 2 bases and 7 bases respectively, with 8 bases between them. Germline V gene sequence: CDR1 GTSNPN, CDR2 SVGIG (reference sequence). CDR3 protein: CAWSLGGGYTF. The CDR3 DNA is TGTGCCTGGAGTCTCGGAGGTGGCTACACCTTC.

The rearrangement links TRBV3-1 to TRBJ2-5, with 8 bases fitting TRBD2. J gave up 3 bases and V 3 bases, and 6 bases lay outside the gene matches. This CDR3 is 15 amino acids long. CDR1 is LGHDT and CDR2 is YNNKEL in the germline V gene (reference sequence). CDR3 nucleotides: TGTGCCAGCAGCCACAGGGGACTAGTAGAAGAGACCCAGTACTTC. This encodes CASSHRGLVEETQYF.

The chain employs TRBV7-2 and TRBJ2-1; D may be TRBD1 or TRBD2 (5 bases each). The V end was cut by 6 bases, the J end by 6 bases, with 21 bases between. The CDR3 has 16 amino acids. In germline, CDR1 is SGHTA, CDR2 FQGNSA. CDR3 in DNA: TGTGCCAGCAGTATAAGATCGGGACCGTTTAGCAATGAGCAGTTCTTC. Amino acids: CASSIRSGPFSNEQFF.

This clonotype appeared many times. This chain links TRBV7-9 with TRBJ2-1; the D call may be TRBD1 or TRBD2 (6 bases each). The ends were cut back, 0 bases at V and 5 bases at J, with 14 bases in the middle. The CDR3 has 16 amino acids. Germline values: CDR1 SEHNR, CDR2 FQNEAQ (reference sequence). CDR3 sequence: CASSLARRGLNNEQFF. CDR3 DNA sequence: TGTGCCAGCAGCTTAGCGCGCCGGGGGCTCAACAATGAGCAGTTCTTC.

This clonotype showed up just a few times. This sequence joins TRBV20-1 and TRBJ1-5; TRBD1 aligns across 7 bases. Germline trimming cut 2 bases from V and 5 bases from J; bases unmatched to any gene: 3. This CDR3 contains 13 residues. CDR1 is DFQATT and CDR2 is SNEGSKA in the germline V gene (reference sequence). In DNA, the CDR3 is TGCAGTGCTAGAAGGGACAGATATCAGCCCCAGCATTTT. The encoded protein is CSARRDRYQPQHF.

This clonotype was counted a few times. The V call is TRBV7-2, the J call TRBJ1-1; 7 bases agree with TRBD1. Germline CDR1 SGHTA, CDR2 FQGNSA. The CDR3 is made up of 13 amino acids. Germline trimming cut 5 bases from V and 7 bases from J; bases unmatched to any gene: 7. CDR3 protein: CASSPPGQYEAFF. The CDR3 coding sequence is TGTGCCAGCAGCCCCCCGGGACAGTATGAAGCTTTCTTT.

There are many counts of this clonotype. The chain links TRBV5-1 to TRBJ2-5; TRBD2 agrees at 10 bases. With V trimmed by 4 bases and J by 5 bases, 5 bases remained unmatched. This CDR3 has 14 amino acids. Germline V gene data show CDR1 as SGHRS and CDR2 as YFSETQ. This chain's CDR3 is CASSSNSGGETQYF. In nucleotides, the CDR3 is TGCGCCAGCAGCAGCAATAGCGGGGGGGAGACCCAGTACTTC.

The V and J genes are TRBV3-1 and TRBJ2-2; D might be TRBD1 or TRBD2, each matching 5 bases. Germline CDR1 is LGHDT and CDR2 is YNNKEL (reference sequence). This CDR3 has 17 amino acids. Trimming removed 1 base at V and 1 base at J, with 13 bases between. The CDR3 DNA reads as TGTGCCAGCAGCCAAGTATTGGGGGTCCTGAACACCGGGGAGCTGTTTTTT. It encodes CASSQVLGVLNTGELFF.

In DNA, the CDR3 is TGTGCCACCCTTTCGGGGTCGTACGAGCAGTACTTC. This gives the protein CATLSGSYEQYF. The chain combines TRBV7-2 with TRBJ2-7, with D maybe TRBD2 (5 bases). Germline lookup yields CDR1 SGHTA and CDR2 FQGNSA. Trimming cost V 10 bases and J 4 bases, with 14 bases left between them. The CDR3 length is 12 residues.

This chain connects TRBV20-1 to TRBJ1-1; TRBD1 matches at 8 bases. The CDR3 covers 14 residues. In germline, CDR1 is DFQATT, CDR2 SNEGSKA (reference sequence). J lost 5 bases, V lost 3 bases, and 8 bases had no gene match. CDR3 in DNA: TGCAGTGCTAGGTGGACAGGGTTGGGAACTGAAGCTTTCTTT. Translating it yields CSARWTGLGTEAFF.

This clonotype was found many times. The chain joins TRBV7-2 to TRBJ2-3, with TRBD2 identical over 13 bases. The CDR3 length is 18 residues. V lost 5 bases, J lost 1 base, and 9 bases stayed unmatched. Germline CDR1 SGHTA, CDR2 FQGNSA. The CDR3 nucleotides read TGTGCCAGCAGCCTATGGACTAGCGGGGGTTGGGGCACAGATACGCAGTATTTT. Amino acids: CASSLWTSGGWGTDTQYF. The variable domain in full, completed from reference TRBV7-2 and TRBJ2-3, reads GAGVSQSPSNKVTEKGKDVELRCDPISGHTALYWYRQSLGQGLEFLIYFQGNSAPDKSGLPSDRFSAERTGGSVSTLTIQRTQQEDSAVYLCASSLWTSGGWGTDTQYFGPGTRLTVL.

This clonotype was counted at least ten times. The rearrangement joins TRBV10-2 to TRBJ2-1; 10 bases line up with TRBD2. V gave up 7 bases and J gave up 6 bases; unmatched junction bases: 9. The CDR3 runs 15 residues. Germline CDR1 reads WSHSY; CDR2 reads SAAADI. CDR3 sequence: CASTLSGGLTNEQFF. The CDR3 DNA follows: TGCGCCAGCACCCTTAGCGGGGGGTTGACCAATGAGCAGTTCTTC.

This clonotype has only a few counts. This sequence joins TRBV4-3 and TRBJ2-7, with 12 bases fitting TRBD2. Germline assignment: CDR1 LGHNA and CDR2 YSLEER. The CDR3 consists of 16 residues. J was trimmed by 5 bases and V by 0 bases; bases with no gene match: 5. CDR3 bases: TGCGCCAGCAGCCAAGATTTTAGGACTAGCGGGGACGAGCAGTACTTC. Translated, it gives CASSQDFRTSGDEQYF.

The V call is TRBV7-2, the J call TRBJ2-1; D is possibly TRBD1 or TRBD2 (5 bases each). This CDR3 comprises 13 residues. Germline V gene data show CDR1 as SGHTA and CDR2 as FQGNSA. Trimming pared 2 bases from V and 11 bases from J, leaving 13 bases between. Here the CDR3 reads CASSLNGAGKQFF. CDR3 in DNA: TGTGCCAGCAGCTTAAACGGGGCCGGTAAGCAGTTCTTC.

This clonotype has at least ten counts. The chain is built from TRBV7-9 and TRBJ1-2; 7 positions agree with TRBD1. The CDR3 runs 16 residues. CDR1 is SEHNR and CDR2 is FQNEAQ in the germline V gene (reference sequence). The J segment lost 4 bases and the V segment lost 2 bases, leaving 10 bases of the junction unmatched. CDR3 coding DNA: TGTGCCAGCAGCTTAACGCCCCCCAGGGGGGGCTATGGCTACACCTTC. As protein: CASSLTPPRGGYGYTF. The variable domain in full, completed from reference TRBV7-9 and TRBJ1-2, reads DTGVSQNPRHKITKRGQNVTFRCDPISEHNRLYWYRQTLGQGPEFLTYFQNEAQLEKSRLLSDRFSAERPKGSFSTLEIQRTEQGDSAMYLCASSLTPPRGGYGYTFGSGTRLTVV.

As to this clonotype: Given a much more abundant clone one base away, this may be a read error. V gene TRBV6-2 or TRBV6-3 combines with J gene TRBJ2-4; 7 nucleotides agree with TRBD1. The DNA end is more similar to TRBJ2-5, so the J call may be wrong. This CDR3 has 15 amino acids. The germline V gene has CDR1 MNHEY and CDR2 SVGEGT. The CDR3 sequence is CASRAPGTARETQYF. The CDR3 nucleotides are TGTGCCAGCAGGGCCCCCGGGACAGCGAGGGAGACCCAGTACTTC.

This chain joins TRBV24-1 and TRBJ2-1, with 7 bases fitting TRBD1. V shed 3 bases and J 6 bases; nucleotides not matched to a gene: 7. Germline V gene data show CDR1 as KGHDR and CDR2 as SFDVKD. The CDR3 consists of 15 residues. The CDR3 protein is CATSDPTGTSNEQFF. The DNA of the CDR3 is TGTGCCACCAGTGATCCGACAGGGACAAGCAATGAGCAGTTCTTC.

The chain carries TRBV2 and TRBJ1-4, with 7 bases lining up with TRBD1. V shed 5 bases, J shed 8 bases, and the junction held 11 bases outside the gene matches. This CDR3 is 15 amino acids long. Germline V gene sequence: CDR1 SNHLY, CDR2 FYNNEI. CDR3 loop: CASSRTSGGREKLFF. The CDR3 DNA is TGTGCCAGCAGTAGAACCTCAGGGGGTCGCGAAAAACTGTTTTTT.

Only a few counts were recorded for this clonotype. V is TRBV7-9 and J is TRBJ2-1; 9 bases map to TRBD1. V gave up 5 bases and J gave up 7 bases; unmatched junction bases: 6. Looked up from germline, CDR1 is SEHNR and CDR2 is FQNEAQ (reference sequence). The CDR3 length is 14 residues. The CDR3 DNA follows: TGTGCCAGCAGCGAGGACAGGGGTGGGAATGAGCAGTTCTTC. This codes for CASSEDRGGNEQFF.

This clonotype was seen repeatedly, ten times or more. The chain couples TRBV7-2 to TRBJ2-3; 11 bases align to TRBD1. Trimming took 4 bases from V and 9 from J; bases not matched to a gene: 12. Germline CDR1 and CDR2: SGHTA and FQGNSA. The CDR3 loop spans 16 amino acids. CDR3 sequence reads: CASSSSGTGGLETQYF. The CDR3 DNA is TGTGCCAGCAGCTCCTCCGGGACAGGGGGATTAGAAACGCAGTATTTT.

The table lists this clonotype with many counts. The CDR3 region is CASSLTLGLSYRETQYF. Written as DNA, the CDR3 is TGTGCCAGCAGCTTAACTCTGGGACTATCGTATCGAGAGACCCAGTACTTC. V and J are TRBV11-2 and TRBJ2-5, with TRBD2 identical over 7 bases. Germline V gene data show CDR1 as SGHAT and CDR2 as FQNNGV. The CDR3 contains 17 residues. Trimming removed 2 bases from V and 4 bases from J; junction bases left unmatched: 13.

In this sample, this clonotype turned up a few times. The CDR3 region is CAWSDTVNSPLHF. CDR3 DNA: TGTGCCTGGAGTGACACAGTTAATTCACCCCTCCACTTT. The chain links TRBV30 to TRBJ1-6; D uncertain. Germline assignment: CDR1 GTSNPN and CDR2 SVGIG (reference sequence). The germline V and J ends were trimmed by 1 base and 6 bases, with 7 bases remaining between them. The CDR3 totals 13 residues.

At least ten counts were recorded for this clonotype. As DNA, the CDR3 is TGTGCCAGCTCACCACCGAGTGTCGCAGATACGCAGTATTTT. Amino acid sequence: CASSPPSVADTQYF. The V and J genes are TRBV18 and TRBJ2-3, with D unclear. The germline V and J ends were trimmed by 0 bases and 4 bases, with 8 bases remaining between them. Germline assignment: CDR1 KGHSH and CDR2 LQKENI. The CDR3 is made up of 14 amino acids. Drawing the rest from reference TRBV18 and TRBJ2-3, the complete variable domain is NAGVMQNPRHLVRRRGQEARLRCSPMKGHSHVYWYRQLPEEGLKFMVYLQKENIIDESGMPKERFSAEFPKEGPSILRIQQVVRGDSAAYFCASSPPSVADTQYFGPGTRLTVL.

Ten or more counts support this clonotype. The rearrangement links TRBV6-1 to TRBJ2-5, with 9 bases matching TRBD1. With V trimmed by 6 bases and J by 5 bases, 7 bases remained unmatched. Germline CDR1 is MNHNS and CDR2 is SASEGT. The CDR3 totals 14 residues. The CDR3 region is CASRTQGAGETQYF. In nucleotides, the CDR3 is TGTGCCAGCAGGACACAGGGGGCGGGGGAGACCCAGTACTTC.

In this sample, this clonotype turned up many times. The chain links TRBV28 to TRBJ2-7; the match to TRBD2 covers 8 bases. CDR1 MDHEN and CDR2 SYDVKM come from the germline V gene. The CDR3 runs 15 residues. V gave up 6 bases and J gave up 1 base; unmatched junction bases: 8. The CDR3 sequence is CASRPQAGASYEQYF. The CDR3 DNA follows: TGTGCCAGCAGACCCCAAGCGGGGGCTTCCTACGAGCAGTACTTC.

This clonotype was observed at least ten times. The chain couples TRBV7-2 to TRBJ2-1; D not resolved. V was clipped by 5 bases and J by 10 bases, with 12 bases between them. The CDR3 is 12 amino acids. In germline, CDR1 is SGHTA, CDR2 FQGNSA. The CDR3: CASSPPAAEQFF. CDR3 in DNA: TGTGCCAGCAGCCCCCCGGCGGCCGAGCAGTTCTTC.